This entry describes one T cell receptor (beta chain). Authors' methods: Amplified reference gene primers provided the basis for estimating nucleated cell counts. Clones were sequenced by immunoSEQ multiplex PCR, and TCRdb holds only the in-frame ones, with some missing. V and J calls and clone size are those listed in that table; D and trimming were worked out from the DNA. The table shows about 100,000 clones, with around nine tenths occurring only once. This sample was included in a study of blood T cell repertoires in COVID-19. Study summary: Samples of COVID-19 (acute and convalescent) were obtained from the United States, Italy and Spain.

The CDR3 runs to 16 residues. V lost 1 base and J lost 1, with 11 bases in between. The V gene's germline CDR1 is SGHVS and CDR2 FQNEAQ. The sequenced sample consisted of peripheral blood. This TCR came from a human donor in a cohort sampled during active COVID-19. The V gene is TRBV7-8, the J gene TRBJ1-5; D unclear. CDR3 sequence reads: CASSLGATGSNQPQHF. The CDR3, as DNA: TGTGCCAGCAGCTTAGGGGCAACTGGCAGCAATCAGCCCCAGCATTTT.